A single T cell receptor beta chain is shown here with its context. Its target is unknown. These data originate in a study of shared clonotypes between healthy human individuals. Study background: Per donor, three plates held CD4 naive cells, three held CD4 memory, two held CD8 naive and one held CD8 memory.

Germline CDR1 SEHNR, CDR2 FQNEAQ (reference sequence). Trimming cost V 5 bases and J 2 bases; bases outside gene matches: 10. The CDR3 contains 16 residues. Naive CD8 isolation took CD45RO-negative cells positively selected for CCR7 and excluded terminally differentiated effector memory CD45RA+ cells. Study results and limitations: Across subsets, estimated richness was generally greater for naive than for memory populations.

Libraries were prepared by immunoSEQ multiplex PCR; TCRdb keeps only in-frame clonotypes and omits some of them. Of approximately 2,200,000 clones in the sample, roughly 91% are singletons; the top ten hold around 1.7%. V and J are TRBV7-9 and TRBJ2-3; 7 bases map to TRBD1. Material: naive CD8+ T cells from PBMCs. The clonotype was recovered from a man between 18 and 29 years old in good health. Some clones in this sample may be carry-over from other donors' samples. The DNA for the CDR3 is TGTGCCAGCAGCCCCCCTCGGGACAGAGACACAGATACGCAGTATTTT. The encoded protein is CASSPPRDRDTDTQYF. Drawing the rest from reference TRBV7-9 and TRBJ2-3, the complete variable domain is DTGVSQNPRHKITKRGQNVTFRCDPISEHNRLYWYRQTLGQGPEFLTYFQNEAQLEKSRLLSDRFSAERPKGSFSTLEIQRTEQGDSAMYLCASSPPRDRDTDTQYFGPGTRLTVL.